The 2 T cell receptor beta chains given below trace back to one sample, sequenced in a study of T cell changes during pregnancy in multiple sclerosis. Profiled with immunoSEQ multiplex PCR; TCRdb holds only in-frame clones, not every one. The sample shows around 81,000 clones, around nine tenths of them seen only once. The material was peripheral blood, obtained after pregnancy. All receptors come from a female donor in good health, enrolled as a control in a pregnancy study.

This clone has only one observation. The chain employs TRBV7-8 and TRBJ2-3, with D perhaps TRBD1 (6 bases). Germline CDR1 reads SGHVS; CDR2 reads FQNEAQ. V lost 5 bases to trimming and J lost 14 bases, with 26 bases between them. This CDR3 is 15 amino acids long. CDR3 sequence: CASSPRTGTLSRRYF. The DNA of the CDR3 is TGTGCCAGCAGCCCTCGTACAGGGACCCTCTCGCGTAGGTATTTT. Drawing the rest from reference TRBV7-8 and TRBJ2-3, the complete variable domain is GAGVSQSPRYKVAKRGQDVALRCDPISGHVSLFWYQQALGQGPEFLTYFQNEAQLDKSGLPSDRFFAERPEGSVSTLKIQRTQQEDSAVYLCASSPRTGTLSRRYFGPGTRLTVL.

This clone occurred once. The chain employs TRBV5-1 and TRBJ2-7, with 7 bases fitting TRBD1. With 3 bases clipped from V and 6 bases from J, the junction kept 12 bases outside the gene matches. Germline values: CDR1 SGHRS, CDR2 YFSETQ. The CDR3 spans 15 residues. Written as DNA, the CDR3 is TGCGCCAGCAGCTCGGAAACAGGGGAAAATTCCGAGCAGTACTTC. Amino acid sequence: CASSSETGENSEQYF.